The 7 T cell receptor beta chains below were found in one sample sequenced in a study of T-cell reconstitution after alpha-beta-depleted transplantation in children. Researchers prepared the TCRbeta library using unique molecular identifiers, the study reports. Each CDR3 protein is one row after TCRdb ran MiXCR on the PCR reads. The sample records 220,000 or so distinct CDR3 sequences, 7.5% to 9.5% being singletons. Sequencing used PBMCs, mostly from graft donor cells, obtained 180 days after TCRalphabeta/CD19-depleted stem cell transplant. The source of these receptors is a male patient under 18 who had a stem cell transplant for acute lymphoblastic leukemia, so the T cells may come from the graft donor.

This clonotype was recorded at least ten times. The rearrangement uses TRBV28 and TRBJ2-1; unclear D gene. The V end lost 2 bases, the J end lost 3 bases, and 8 bases lay between the germline ends. This CDR3 comprises 14 residues. Germline values: CDR1 MDHEN, CDR2 SYDVKM. In DNA, the CDR3 is TGTGCCAGCAGTTTAAGGGATTTCTACAATGAGCAGTTCTTC. This translates into CASSLRDFYNEQFF.

Ten or more counts support this clonotype. The chain recombines TRBV4-2 with TRBJ2-3; 9 bases are shared with TRBD2. Per the germline V gene, CDR1 is LGHNA and CDR2 is YNFKEQ. Trimming cost V 0 bases and J 3 bases; bases outside gene matches: 13. The CDR3 extends over 19 amino acids. The DNA for the CDR3 is TGTGCCAGCAGCCAAGAAGGTCCCGGCGGGGGGGCCACGACAGATACGCAGTATTTT. It encodes CASSQEGPGGGATTDTQYF.

In its sample, this clonotype was seen many times. This CDR3 reads CASSFDHTEAFF. The CDR3, as DNA: TGCGCCAGCAGCTTTGACCACACTGAAGCTTTCTTT. The rearrangement links TRBV5-1 to TRBJ1-1; D not certain. The CDR3 sequence is 12 residues long. Germline lookup yields CDR1 SGHRS and CDR2 YFSETQ. V lost 2 bases to trimming and J lost 3 bases, with 5 bases between them.

This clonotype was seen many times. This rearrangement joins TRBV5-1 to TRBJ1-4, with D perhaps matching TRBD1 (6 bases). The germline gives CDR1 SGHRS, CDR2 YFSETQ. Deletions cut 5 bases from V and 4 bases from J, with 12 bases between. This CDR3 is 14 amino acids long. For the CDR3, the DNA is TGCGCCAGCAGTCAGGACAGCCTTAATGAAAAACTGTTTTTT. This codes for CASSQDSLNEKLFF.

The chain couples TRBV6-5 to TRBJ2-5, with 14 bases aligning to TRBD2. The length of the CDR3 is 19 residues. Germline V lookup: CDR1 MNHEY, CDR2 SVGAGI. The J segment lost 1 base and the V segment lost 2 bases, leaving 9 bases of the junction unmatched. The CDR3 bases are TGTGCCAGCAGTTACCCTGGGACTAGCGGGAGTCGGGGCCAAGAGACCCAGTACTTC. Translating it yields CASSYPGTSGSRGQETQYF.

This clonotype was seen a few times. The rearrangement joins TRBV6-1 to TRBJ1-2; the D is unclear. Germline CDR1 and CDR2: MNHNS and SASEGT. The CDR3 has 13 amino acids. Trimming removed 2 bases at V and 4 bases at J, with 8 bases between. The CDR3 sequence is CASSELEIYGYTF. The CDR3 bases are TGTGCCAGCAGTGAACTAGAGATCTATGGCTACACCTTC.

Ten or more counts support this clonotype. The chain employs TRBV4-1 and TRBJ2-5; perhaps TRBD1 as D (5 bases). Trimming took off 5 bases at V and 5 bases at J, with 15 bases between the two ends. CDR3 length: 14 amino acids. Germline V gives CDR1 MGHRA, CDR2 YSYEKL. CDR3 coding DNA: TGCGCCAGCAGCTTCAGGACACCTTCCGAGACCCAGTACTTC. It encodes CASSFRTPSETQYF.